The 3 T cell receptor beta chains below were found in one sample sequenced in a study of memory CD4+ T cells and cytomegalovirus serostatus. The sort gate was single viable CD3+CD4+CD8-CD45RO+ cells for memory CD4+ T cells. This table comes from immunoSEQ multiplex PCR, and its TCRdb copy is limited to in-frame clones, with some not included. Counted here are tens of thousands of clones, over 65% occurring once; the ten biggest clones make up over 2%. Sequencing was done on a sample of memory CD4+ T cells from blood. These receptors originate from an adult in good health and CMV-seropositive.

With regard to this clone: In the same sample, other DNA sequences code for this CDR3. The rearrangement joins TRBV5-1 to TRBJ2-7; D unclear. This CDR3 comprises 12 residues. Per the germline V gene, CDR1 is SGHRS and CDR2 is YFSETQ. V dropped 0 bases and J dropped 4 bases, with 5 bases sitting between them. In nucleotides, the CDR3 is TGCGCCAGCAGCTTGGACCAATACGAGCAGTACTTC. Its protein product is CASSLDQYEQYF.

This clone was detected a few times. The CDR3 protein is CASRLAGEDTQYF. In DNA, the CDR3 is TGCGCCAGCAGACTAGCGGGAGAGGATACGCAGTATTTT. The rearrangement links TRBV10-2 to TRBJ2-3, with 11 nucleotides matching TRBD2. Germline values: CDR1 WSHSY, CDR2 SAAADI. J lost 6 bases, V lost 6 bases, and 2 bases had no gene match. The CDR3 has 13 residues.

The CDR3 reads CASSLGLAQETQYF. CDR3 DNA: TGTGCCAGCAGCCTGGGACTAGCTCAAGAGACCCAGTACTTC. The genes are TRBV4-2 and TRBJ2-5, with TRBD2 matching 9 bases. Germline V lookup: CDR1 LGHNA, CDR2 YNFKEQ. There are 14 residues in the CDR3. J gave up 2 bases and V 4 bases, and 2 bases lay outside the gene matches.